Given below is one T cell receptor (beta chain) in context. Which antigen it targets is not known. Per-base qualities were not stored, and no clone one base away is much larger. The immunoSEQ Assay, a bias-controlled multiplex PCR, was used to amplify TCRbeta CDR3 regions from genomic DNA. Concerning the study's data processing: Nucleated cell counts per sample were estimated from amplification of reference gene primers within the assay. To quantify the absolute abundance of each unique TCRbeta CDR3 rearrangement, sequence reads were collapsed and filtered. Productive Simpson clonality was computed per sample as the square root of Simpson's diversity index over productive rearrangements. TCRdb obtained this table from immuneACCESS and retained in-frame rearrangements with V and J assigned. These tables miss some clones; where compared with another copy, unresolved V genes account for less than half of the shortfall, and the remainder is unexplained. The D gene and trimming were derived from the DNA, and the V and J assignments and clone size from that table. Counted in this sample were over 200,000 clones; nearly 90% of them appeared once. The top ten clones comprise roughly 4% of the sample.

This sample is drawn from a study of blood T cell repertoires in COVID-19 (dated by TCRdb to 2020 to 2022). Regarding the complete study: Collaborator samples came from the United States, Italy and Spain and covered acute and convalescent phases of COVID-19. The prospective study material was composed of cDNA or gDNA derived from T cells, B-cell-depleted T cells, or PBMCs. Where available, HLA class I and class II types were taken from metadata supplied by the sample provider and were not determined by assay-based typing. Sample metadata almost always included a de-identified subject ID, COVID-19 status, age in years and sex. The samples were drawn from the first 160 participants of the ongoing ImmuneRACE study and from 1,254 subjects provided by 6 global collaborators. Subjects who had been exposed to COVID-19, were actively infected with it, or had recovered from it provided the deeply sampled blood TCRbeta repertoires that made up the dataset. The repertoires were made available in a free public database intended to serve as a resource for research on the immune response to SARS-CoV-2. The paper as a whole reports these results and caveats: How much clinical and demographic metadata was included differed by source and by participant, and the metadata was provided uncurated.

Participants in the prospective study were enrolled through a virtual design, were aged roughly 18 to 90 years, and lived in under 25 United States geographic areas. Cohort assignment in the prospective study relied on participant-reported clinical history from a screening survey and a study questionnaire. Each participant in the prospective study had whole blood, serum and a nasopharyngeal or oropharyngeal swab collected by mobile phlebotomists. Over a 2-month period, participants in the prospective study had the option of providing additional blood draws and questionnaires. Blood samples from the prospective study were shipped frozen or at room temperature prior to DNA extraction. Reading from cysteine to phenylalanine, the CDR3 counts 13 amino acids. Just the 39-base CDR3 DNA is kept, in frame starting at base 1. V is clipped by 3 bases and J by 3 bases, and the sequence between their germline boundaries is 9 bases long. Taken from the germline V gene, the CDR1 and CDR2 loops are SNHLY and FYNNEI.

Sample: PBMCs or T cells enriched from blood (not recorded which). Recombination joined TRBV2 with TRBJ2-7, with an unclear D gene assignment. The clonotype was recovered from a woman aged 25 to 39 with acute COVID-19. CDR3 region: CASSEGRYYEQYF. The sequence in DNA is TGTGCCAGCAGTGAGGGCAGATACTACGAGCAGTACTTC.